The 32 T cell receptor beta chains listed next were all sequenced from one sample in a study of T cells in Graves' hyperthyroidism and ophthalmopathy. Amplified TCR beta CDR3 regions derived from RNA transcripts. A first-round RT-PCR of the TCR CDR3 used the HTBI primer set. TCRdb called the multiplex PCR reads again in MiXCR, with one record for every CDR3 protein. The top ten hold 3.7% of the sample, which has 380,000 or so distinct CDR3 sequences, about a fifth seen once. Sample: blood. These receptors all stem from a woman between 18 and 29 years old with Graves' hyperthyroidism.

On this clonotype: One junction end does not reproduce the germline sequence, and a read error may be involved. The gene calls are TRBV3-1 and TRBJ1-2; D not certain. CDR3 length: 13 amino acids. The germline CDR1 and CDR2 sequences are LGHDT and YNNKEL (reference sequence). The CDR3 DNA reads TGTGCCAGCAGGTCTCAGGTACCCTATGGCTGCACCTTC. It encodes CASRSQVPYGCTF.

The rearrangement joins TRBV6-4 to TRBJ1-1; D is unclear. The germline V gene has CDR1 MRHNA and CDR2 SNTAGT. The CDR3 spans 16 residues. V was shortened by 3 bases and J by 6 bases, with 20 bases between the two germline ends. This CDR3 reads CASSESSVRRNAEAFF. The CDR3 nucleotides read TGTGCCAGCAGTGAGTCGAGTGTCAGAAGAAACGCTGAAGCTTTCTTT.

The sample holds many counts of this clonotype. The V and J genes are TRBV11-1 and TRBJ2-5; D call uncertain. The CDR3 has 14 residues. The germline CDR1 and CDR2 sequences are SGHAT and FQDESV (reference sequence). Trimming pared 3 bases from V and 0 bases from J, leaving 8 bases between. The CDR3 DNA reads as TGTGCCAGCAGCTTTTCCGGTTACCAAGAGACCCAGTACTTC. Translated, it gives CASSFSGYQETQYF. The full variable domain, rest sourced from reference TRBV11-1 and TRBJ2-5, is EAEVAQSPRYKITEKSQAVAFWCDPISGHATLYWYRQILGQGPELLVQFQDESVVDDSQLPKDRFSAERLKGVDSTLKIQPAELGDSAMYLCASSFSGYQETQYFGPGTRLLVL.

The sample holds many counts of this clonotype. The chain has TRBV6-1 and TRBJ2-2, with D hard to call. Germline V gives CDR1 MNHNS, CDR2 SASEGT. This CDR3 is built from 13 residues. V was trimmed by 5 bases and J by 5 bases, leaving 9 bases between them. In DNA form, the CDR3 reads TGTGCCAGCAGTCCCTCCGGAACCGGGGAGCTGTTTTTT. This codes for CASSPSGTGELFF.

This clonotype was counted at least ten times. This sequence joins TRBV7-2 and TRBJ2-5; weak D call: TRBD2 (5 bases). Germline loops: CDR1 SGHTA, CDR2 FQGNSA. V shed 3 bases and J shed 4 bases, with 15 bases lying between them. The CDR3 consists of 15 residues. In nucleotides, the CDR3 is TGTGCCAGCAGCTTGATGCCGGGGAAGGGAGAGACCCAGTACTTC. This codes for CASSLMPGKGETQYF.

This clonotype appeared many times. The CDR3 nucleotides read TGCAGTGCTAACCACTTCGACACAAAAGAGACCCAGTACTTC. This gives the protein CSANHFDTKETQYF. The chain recombines TRBV20-1 with TRBJ2-5, with no clear D. Trimming took 4 bases from V and 3 from J, leaving 15 bases between them. Germline CDR1 and CDR2: DFQATT and SNEGSKA (reference sequence). The CDR3 is 14 residues long.

This clonotype came up many times. This rearrangement joins TRBV20-1 to TRBJ2-5; D uncertain. This CDR3 is 14 amino acids long. V shed 0 bases and J shed 2 bases, with 10 bases lying between them. Germline CDR1 is DFQATT and CDR2 is SNEGSKA (reference sequence). The CDR3 coding sequence is TGCAGTGCTAGAGATGGACGCACACAAGAGACCCAGTACTTC. This gives the protein CSARDGRTQETQYF.

This clonotype appeared many times. The chain joins TRBV7-8 to TRBJ2-7; 12 bases map to TRBD2. Germline-derived CDR1 and CDR2 are SGHVS and FQNEAQ. J lost 1 base, V lost 4 bases, and 8 bases had no gene match. This CDR3 contains 17 residues. The CDR3 spells CASSYTSGGQASYEQYF. CDR3 sequence (DNA): TGTGCCAGCAGCTATACTAGCGGGGGGCAGGCATCCTACGAGCAGTACTTC.

This clonotype was recorded a few times. The CDR3 is CASRMGPSNWYF. The CDR3 DNA sequence: TGTGCCAGCAGAATGGGGCCCTCAAACTGGTACTTC. This chain connects TRBV12-3 or TRBV12-4 to TRBJ2-4; tentatively, D is TRBD1 (5 bases). The CDR3 contains 12 residues. V dropped 6 bases and J dropped 15 bases, with 18 bases sitting between them.

This clonotype was seen only a few times. This chain joins TRBV18 and TRBJ2-2, with D perhaps TRBD1 (6 bases). From germline, CDR1 is KGHSH and CDR2 LQKENI. The CDR3 covers 16 residues. V lost 4 bases to trimming and J lost 2 bases, with 14 bases between them. CDR3: CASSLDRTSNTGELFF. CDR3 DNA sequence: TGTGCCAGCTCACTCGACAGGACATCAAACACCGGGGAGCTGTTTTTT.

This chain connects TRBV5-1 to TRBJ2-1; unclear D gene. Germline CDR1 is SGHRS and CDR2 is YFSETQ. CDR3 size: 13 residues. V lost 0 bases, J lost 6 bases, and 7 bases lay in between. The CDR3 reads CASSLGYSNEQFF. The CDR3 bases are TGCGCCAGCAGCTTGGGATACAGCAATGAGCAGTTCTTC.

Here the CDR3 DNA reads TGTGCCAGCGGATACAACACCGGGACAGGGGTTGGCTACACCTTC. It is translated as CASGYNTGTGVGYTF. V is TRBV6-5 and J is TRBJ1-2; 10 nucleotides match TRBD1. This CDR3 spans 15 amino acids. With 8 bases clipped from V and 7 bases from J, the junction kept 13 bases outside the gene matches. From germline, CDR1 is MNHEY and CDR2 SVGAGI.

This clonotype has ten or more counts. CDR3 residues: CASIQRGPLRTQYF. DNA of the CDR3: TGTGCCAGCATTCAAAGGGGGCCCCTCAGGACCCAGTACTTC. This sequence joins TRBV6-5 and TRBJ2-5; 7 nucleotides match TRBD1. Losses at the gene ends were 7 bases for V and 7 bases for J; bases not matched to a gene: 12. From germline, CDR1 is MNHEY and CDR2 SVGAGI. The CDR3 is made up of 14 amino acids.

This clonotype showed up many times. V usage is TRBV10-3 and J usage is TRBJ1-2, with unresolved D. The CDR3 spans 12 residues. The V end was cut by 2 bases, the J end by 8 bases, with 9 bases between. Germline CDR1 and CDR2: ENHRY and SYGVKD. Here the CDR3 DNA reads TGTGCCATCAGTGAGCTTGATGAGGGCTACACCTTC. It encodes CAISELDEGYTF.

There are many counts of this clonotype. The V and J genes are TRBV6-1 and TRBJ2-7; D unclear. From germline, CDR1 is MNHNS and CDR2 SASEGT. The CDR3 contains 13 residues. V was clipped by 1 base and J by 2 bases, with 6 bases between them. CDR3 region: CASSEEPTYEQYF. CDR3 bases: TGTGCCAGCAGTGAAGAACCGACCTACGAGCAGTACTTC.

This clonotype has at least ten counts. V gene TRBV10-2 combines with J gene TRBJ2-7, with 9 bases that match TRBD1. Germline V gene data show CDR1 as WSHSY and CDR2 as SAAADI. The V and J ends lost 8 bases and 4 bases, in that order; junction bases with no gene match: 9. CDR3 length: 14 amino acids. In DNA form, the CDR3 reads TGCGCCAGCCGTACGTCCGGGACAGGGTACGAGCAGTACTTC. It yields the protein CASRTSGTGYEQYF.

This clonotype was detected ten times or more. The chain employs TRBV5-1 and TRBJ1-1; TRBD1 agrees at 7 bases. The CDR3 contains 16 residues. The J segment lost 5 bases and the V segment lost 4 bases, leaving 14 bases of the junction unmatched. Per germline, CDR1 SGHRS and CDR2 YFSETQ. Written as DNA, the CDR3 is TGCGCCAGCAGCCCAGACCCCGCAGGGGGGCTGACTGAAGCTTTCTTT. Its translation: CASSPDPAGGLTEAFF.

This clonotype was recorded many times. The CDR3 region has the DNA TGTGCCAGCAGCTTAACAGGGGAGAGCTATGGCTACACCTTC. Encoded protein: CASSLTGESYGYTF. The V and J genes are TRBV5-5 and TRBJ1-2, with 7 bases fitting TRBD1. The CDR3 sequence is 14 residues long. Germline loops: CDR1 SGHKS, CDR2 YYEKEE (reference sequence). The ends lost 2 bases at V and 4 bases at J; junction bases unmatched: 5. The complete variable domain, with remaining parts taken from reference TRBV5-5 and TRBJ1-2, reads DAGVTQSPTHLIKTRGQQVTLRCSPISGHKSVSWYQQVLGQGPQFIFQYYEKEERGRGNFPDRFSARQFPNYSSELNVNALLLGDSALYLCASSLTGESYGYTFGSGTRLTVV.

This clonotype was counted many times. The chain joins TRBV4-1 to TRBJ1-2, with D unresolved. Per germline, CDR1 MGHRA and CDR2 YSYEKL. Trimming took off 2 bases at V and 0 bases at J, with 10 bases between the two ends. This CDR3 has 15 amino acids. The CDR3 sequence: CASSQQETTNYGYTF. The CDR3, as DNA: TGCGCCAGCAGCCAACAGGAAACTACTAACTATGGCTACACCTTC.

The chain joins TRBV20-1 to TRBJ1-5; D is unclear. V lost 6 bases and J lost 2, with 17 bases in between. Germline loops: CDR1 DFQATT, CDR2 SNEGSKA (reference sequence). CDR3 size: 15 residues. The CDR3 loop reads CSALIGVTGNQPQHF. In nucleotides, the CDR3 is TGCAGTGCCTTGATTGGGGTGACTGGCAATCAGCCCCAGCATTTT.

This clonotype appeared many times. V and J are TRBV6-2 or TRBV6-3 and TRBJ2-5; D might be TRBD1 or TRBD2, each matching 5 bases. The germline V and J ends were trimmed by 2 bases and 2 bases, with 12 bases remaining between them. The germline CDR1 and CDR2 sequences are MNHEY and SVGEGT. The CDR3 contains 15 residues. CDR3 bases: TGTGCCAGCAGTTACCTGGGGACGGCACAAGAGACCCAGTACTTC. It specifies CASSYLGTAQETQYF.

This clonotype was found many times. This CDR3 is CASSYGGNRGTYEQYF. CDR3 in DNA: TGTGCCAGCAGCTACGGGGGGAACAGGGGAACCTACGAGCAGTACTTC. The genes are TRBV13 and TRBJ2-7; either TRBD1 or TRBD2 may supply D (7 bases each). V lost 4 bases and J lost 2, with 18 bases in between. Germline V lookup: CDR1 PRHDT, CDR2 FYEKMQ (reference sequence). There are 16 residues in the CDR3.

The chain combines TRBV19 with TRBJ2-2; tentatively, D is TRBD1 or TRBD2 (6 bases each). From germline, CDR1 is LNHDA and CDR2 SQIVND (reference sequence). The V gene lost 2 bases and the J gene lost 4 bases, with 14 bases spanning the gap. The CDR3 extends over 16 amino acids. The CDR3 nucleotides read TGTGCCAGTAGTATAACGGGGGCGCCGGGCACCGGGGAGCTGTTTTTT. Translation: CASSITGAPGTGELFF. The full variable domain, its missing parts supplied by reference TRBV19 and TRBJ2-2, is DGGITQSPKYLFRKEGQNVTLSCEQNLNHDAMYWYRQDPGQGLRLIYYSQIVNDFQKGDIAEGYSVSREKKESFPLTVTSAQKNPTAFYLCASSITGAPGTGELFFGEGSRLTVL.

The gene calls are TRBV5-1 and TRBJ2-5; D unresolved. Trimming stripped 4 bases from V and 5 bases from J, with 12 bases between. Germline values: CDR1 SGHRS, CDR2 YFSETQ. The CDR3 is 13 residues long. The CDR3 bases are TGCGCCAGCAGCGCCCCTCCCGGGGAGACCCAGTACTTC. It encodes CASSAPPGETQYF.

This clonotype was counted many times. The chain links TRBV25-1 to TRBJ2-7, with D uncertain. Germline V gene lookup returns CDR1 MGHDK and CDR2 SYGVNS. The CDR3 runs to 11 residues. The V end lost 3 bases, the J end lost 7 bases, and 7 bases lay between the germline ends. The chain's CDR3 is CASSDGWEQYF. Written as DNA, the CDR3 is TGTGCCAGCAGTGATGGGTGGGAGCAGTACTTC.

This clonotype was found many times. V and J are TRBV12-3 or TRBV12-4 and TRBJ1-1; no clear D. This CDR3 is 13 amino acids long. V dropped 4 bases and J dropped 1 base, with 7 bases sitting between them. CDR3 coding DNA: TGTGCCAGCAGTTCATTCTCGAACACTGAAGCTTTCTTT. Residues: CASSSFSNTEAFF.

The rearrangement joins TRBV5-1 to TRBJ1-2, with 10 bases aligning to TRBD1. Germline CDR1 SGHRS, CDR2 YFSETQ. The CDR3 is 16 residues long. The V and J ends lost 0 bases and 4 bases, in that order; junction bases with no gene match: 6. CDR3 in amino acids: CASSLDGTGAIYGYTF. In nucleotides, the CDR3 is TGCGCCAGCAGCTTGGACGGGACAGGGGCGATCTATGGCTACACCTTC.

This clonotype was recorded at least ten times. The chain recombines TRBV15 with TRBJ1-5; D is undetermined. Trimming removed 1 base from V and 5 bases from J, with 12 bases in between. Germline V gene sequence: CDR1 LNHNV, CDR2 YYDKDF (reference sequence). CDR3 length: 15 residues. The CDR3 region is CATSRGGRPDQPQHF. The CDR3, as DNA: TGTGCCACCAGCAGAGGAGGTAGGCCGGATCAGCCCCAGCATTTT.

In its sample, this clonotype was seen many times. The V and J genes are TRBV7-3 and TRBJ2-7; D possibly corresponds to TRBD2 (7 bases). Trimming stripped 2 bases from V and 7 bases from J, with 15 bases between. The CDR3 extends over 14 amino acids. Germline V CDR1 and CDR2: SGHTA, FQGTGA. The CDR3 nucleotides are TGTGCCAGCAGCTTACAGGGGAGGGAGGGTGAGCAGTACTTC. This encodes CASSLQGREGEQYF.

At least ten counts were recorded for this clonotype. CDR3 loop: CASSAMETGNTEAFF. CDR3 nucleotide sequence: TGTGCCAGCAGCGCAATGGAGACGGGGAACACTGAAGCTTTCTTT. The chain employs TRBV9 and TRBJ1-1; no clear D gene. The CDR3 sequence is 15 residues long. The V and J ends lost 3 bases and 1 base respectively, with 13 bases between them. The germline V gene has CDR1 SGDLS and CDR2 YYNGEE. Variable domain in full (rest from reference TRBV9 and TRBJ1-1): DSGVTQTPKHLITATGQRVTLRCSPRSGDLSVYWYQQSLDQGLQFLIQYYNGEERAKGNILERFSAQQFPDLHSELNLSSLELGDSALYFCASSAMETGNTEAFFGQGTRLTVV.

This clonotype occurred many times. The chain carries TRBV7-8 and TRBJ2-7, with 7 bases identical to TRBD1. From germline, CDR1 is SGHVS and CDR2 FQNEAQ. Trimming cost V 4 bases and J 4 bases; bases outside gene matches: 4. This CDR3 has 13 residues. The CDR3 here is CASSSNRGYEQYF. The CDR3 nucleotides read TGTGCCAGCAGCTCGAACAGGGGATACGAGCAGTACTTC.

This clonotype was observed at least ten times. The chain has TRBV6-1 and TRBJ1-5, with 7 bases fitting TRBD1. Trimming removed 5 bases from V and 1 base from J; junction bases left unmatched: 8. The CDR3 runs to 16 residues. CDR1 and CDR2 from the germline V gene are MNHNS and SASEGT. CDR3 protein: CASSLNRGVSNQPQHF. The CDR3 region has the DNA TGTGCCAGCAGTCTTAACAGGGGCGTGAGCAATCAGCCCCAGCATTTT.